This is a list of T cell receptor beta chains from one sample in a study of blood T cell repertoires in COVID-19. The assay was immunoSEQ multiplex PCR, and TCRdb's table has in-frame clones only and misses some. This sample carries 75,000 to 90,000 clones, around 90% of them seen once, and the ten largest clones take 6.5% to 8%. Sequencing input: peripheral blood. The origin of the receptors is a man aged 18 to 30 with COVID-19, enrolled during active disease. Each CDR3 is given with its conserved first and last residue. A D gene is named only where the DNA matches it firmly. Where a row states a size, it is once, few, many or the class of an expanded clone; other rows omit it.

clone size	V gene	J gene	D gene	CDR3 DNA	CDR3 protein
-	TRBV19	TRBJ1-6	TRBD1	TGTGCCAGTAGTGACAGGGGGAATTCACCCCTCCACTTT	CASSDRGNSPLHF
-	TRBV29-1	TRBJ1-1	-	TGCAGCGTTGAACGGGGAGGGGATGAAGCTTTCTTT	CSVERGGDEAFF
once	TRBV21-1	TRBJ2-5	-	TGTGCCAGCAGCAAAAGTGAAGTTAAGACACCGTTATGGGCAGAGACCCAGTACTTC	CASSKSEVKTPLWAETQYF
-	TRBV7-7	TRBJ2-1	-	TGTGCTAGCAGCTTAGATTACGGTGGTGAGCAGTTCTTC	CASSLDYGGEQFF
-	TRBV19	TRBJ2-2	-	TGTGCCAGTAGTATCTCTCCGAACACCGGGGAGCTGTTTTTT	CASSISPNTGELFF
once	TRBV7-2	TRBJ2-7	-	TGTGCCAGCAGCCCGCAGGGGGGAGTGGCGTACGAGCAGTACTTC	CASSPQGGVAYEQYF
-	TRBV7-2	TRBJ2-4	-	TGTGCCAGCAGCTTAGGATCAGGGATCCCCAAAAACATTCAGTACTTC	CASSLGSGIPKNIQYF
-	TRBV20-1	TRBJ2-7	-	TGCAGTACGGGGATTTCCTACGAGCAGTACTTC	CSTGISYEQYF
-	TRBV9	TRBJ2-3	TRBD2	TGCGTACCTGGGAGGGCCCTAGATACGCAGTATTTT	CVPGRALDTQYF
few	TRBV19	TRBJ2-3	TRBD1	TGTGCCAGTAGCCGCCCCGGACAGGGCACAGATACGCAGTATTTT	CASSRPGQGTDTQYF
-	TRBV15	TRBJ1-4	-	TGTGCCACTAGAGAGACTAATGAAAAACTGTTTTTT	CATRETNEKLFF
-	TRBV3-1/TRBV3-2	TRBJ1-2	-	TGTGCCAGCAGCCAAGGCCACCCGGGCAGCGGACCACTCTATGGCTACACCTTC	CASSQGHPGSGPLYGYTF
-	TRBV28	TRBJ1-4	-	TGTGCCAGCAGTTTTGGGGGGACTCGGGGGACTAATGAAAAACTGTTTTTT	CASSFGGTRGTNEKLFF
-	TRBV9	TRBJ1-2	-	TGTGCCAGCAGCGTGATGCTTGAGGATGGCTACACCTTC	CASSVMLEDGYTF
-	TRBV12-3/TRBV12-4	TRBJ1-1	TRBD1	TGTGCCAGCAGATACAGGGGGCCCACTGAAGCTTTCTTT	CASRYRGPTEAFF
-	TRBV29-1	TRBJ1-1	-	TGCAGCGTTCACCTCCGGGAATCGGTCGTTGGCACTGAAGCTTTCTTT	CSVHLRESVVGTEAFF
once	TRBV19	TRBJ2-7	TRBD1	TGTGCCAGTAGTGCCGGACAGGGGTACGCCTACGAGCAGTACTTC	CASSAGQGYAYEQYF
-	TRBV4-1	TRBJ1-2	-	TGCGCCAGCAGCATGGACAGATTTAACTATGGCTACACCTTC	CASSMDRFNYGYTF
-	TRBV30	TRBJ2-2	TRBD1	TGTGCCGGAATCTCCGGGACAGGGATCACCGGGGAGCTGTTTTTT	CAGISGTGITGELFF
-	TRBV11-3	TRBJ1-1	-	TGTGCCAGCAGCTTAGAAGCCGGGACTGAAGCTTTCTTT	CASSLEAGTEAFF
-	TRBV25-1	TRBJ1-6	-	TGTGCCACCCAGGTGCCAGGGGATTCACCCCTCCACTTT	CATQVPGDSPLHF
once	TRBV5-1	TRBJ2-3	-	TGCGCCAGCAGCTTGGTCCAGGGAAGCACAGATACGCAGTATTTT	CASSLVQGSTDTQYF
-	TRBV7-9	TRBJ1-1	-	TGTGCCAGCCGACAGCTCGGCACTGAAGCTTTCTTT	CASRQLGTEAFF
-	TRBV11-3	TRBJ2-1	TRBD1	TGTGCCAGCAGCCTTCGGACAGGGGAGTACAATGAGCAGTTCTTC	CASSLRTGEYNEQFF
-	TRBV29-1	TRBJ1-4	-	TGCAGCGCCGGGGACTCAAAACTGTTTTTT	CSAGDSKLFF
-	TRBV7-9	TRBJ2-1	TRBD2	TGTGCCAGCAGCCCCCCAAGCGGGAGGCGTTACAATGAGCAGTTCTTC	CASSPPSGRRYNEQFF
once	TRBV27	TRBJ1-2	-	TGTGCCAGCAACCCGGGTCCCGCCGTTGGTGGCTACACCTTC	CASNPGPAVGGYTF
-	TRBV12-3/TRBV12-4	TRBJ1-2	-	TGTGCCAGCAGTTCTACAGTTTTTGGCTACACCTTC	CASSSTVFGYTF
-	TRBV5-3	TRBJ1-2	-	TGTGCCAGAAGATGCTTCTCCAGGGCGCGGGGCTACACCTTC	CARRCFSRARGYTF
-	TRBV7-2	TRBJ2-2	TRBD2	TGTGCCAGGACTAGCCTAACGAACACCGGGGAGCTGTTTTTT	CARTSLTNTGELFF
-	TRBV7-9	TRBJ2-2	-	TGTGCCAGCAGCTTGACACTCACCGGGGAGCTGTTTTTT	CASSLTLTGELFF
-	TRBV15	TRBJ2-7	TRBD2	TGTGCCACCAGCAGAGGGGCGAGCGGGAGTCGAGTTCGTGTTCGGGCTTACGAGCAGTACTTC	CATSRGASGSRVRVRAYEQYF
-	TRBV11-3	TRBJ2-5	TRBD2	TGTGCCAGCAGCCCTGAGGGAGGGGAGACCCAGTACTTC	CASSPEGGETQYF